The 22 T cell receptor beta chains reported below all come from one sample, sequenced in a study of blood T cell repertoires in COVID-19. Clones were read by immunoSEQ multiplex PCR, and TCRdb kept only the in-frame ones, dropping some. The sample lists over 30,000 clones, about 85% occurring once. The specimen sequenced was peripheral blood. These receptors all stem from an older woman with active COVID-19.

The chain employs TRBV10-1 and TRBJ2-1; 9 nucleotides match TRBD1. This CDR3 has 17 residues. Germline CDR1 and CDR2: WNHNN and SYGVQD (reference sequence). The V segment lost 6 bases and the J segment 1 base; nucleotides outside the gene matches: 10. The CDR3 DNA reads TGCGCCAGCAGCGGTCCCGGGACAGGGTCGTCCTACAATGAGCAGTTCTTC. This sequence encodes CASSGPGTGSSYNEQFF.

This rearrangement joins TRBV6-5 to TRBJ1-1; 8 bases fit TRBD1. Germline trimming cut 10 bases from V and 0 bases from J; bases unmatched to any gene: 4. This CDR3 is 13 amino acids long. From germline, CDR1 is MNHEY and CDR2 SVGAGI. CDR3 residues: CAIRTGMNTEAFF. Here the CDR3 DNA reads TGTGCCATCCGGACAGGGATGAACACTGAAGCTTTCTTT.

This clone was counted between two and nine times. The J gene is TRBJ2-7, the V gene TRBV5-1, with 12 bases that match TRBD2. Germline V gene lookup returns CDR1 SGHRS and CDR2 YFSETQ. The CDR3 has 14 amino acids. Trimming took 4 bases from V and 6 from J; bases not matched to a gene: 5. The chain's CDR3 is CASSTWTSGIEQYF. CDR3 coding DNA: TGCGCCAGCAGCACCTGGACTAGCGGGATCGAGCAGTACTTC.

The genes are TRBV18 and TRBJ1-4; D is possibly TRBD1 (5 bases). Trimming left V 3 bases short and J 3 bases short, with 14 bases between. The CDR3 extends over 16 amino acids. Germline V lookup: CDR1 KGHSH, CDR2 LQKENI. In DNA, the CDR3 is TGTGCCAGCTCACCGCTTCCGGGACTGGCTAATGAAAAACTGTTTTTT. It specifies CASSPLPGLANEKLFF.

As to this clone: The sample contains more than one DNA sequence encoding this CDR3. The chain employs TRBV4-1 and TRBJ1-4; TRBD1 matches at 7 bases. V shed 6 bases and J 8 bases; nucleotides not matched to a gene: 3. CDR1 is MGHRA, CDR2 YSYEKL, per germline. This CDR3 spans 12 amino acids. CDR3 nucleotides: TGCGCCAGCAGTCAGACAGGGGAAAAACTGTTTTTT. Protein product: CASSQTGEKLFF.

V and J are TRBV14 and TRBJ2-7, with D unclear. The CDR3 runs to 13 residues. Trimming removed 4 bases at V and 1 base at J, with 8 bases between. CDR1 is SGHDN, CDR2 FVKESK, per germline. CDR3 bases: TGTGCCAGCAGCCCGCGTCCATCCTACGAGCAGTACTTC. Encoded protein: CASSPRPSYEQYF.

The chain combines TRBV28 with TRBJ1-2; maybe TRBD1 (6 bases). Trimming cost V 5 bases and J 7 bases, with 20 bases left between them. The CDR3 runs to 15 residues. From germline, CDR1 is MDHEN and CDR2 SYDVKM. CDR3: CASSPWVGGPGGYTF. CDR3 in DNA: TGTGCCAGCAGTCCTTGGGTGGGGGGGCCAGGTGGCTACACCTTC.

The rearrangement links TRBV27 to TRBJ2-1, with TRBD1 identical over 7 bases. The V segment lost 0 bases and the J segment 4 bases; nucleotides outside the gene matches: 3. This CDR3 spans 15 amino acids. Germline V CDR1 and CDR2: MNHEY, SMNVEV (reference sequence). The CDR3 sequence: CASSLSRGPYNEQFF. The CDR3, as DNA: TGTGCCAGCAGTTTATCGAGGGGGCCTTACAATGAGCAGTTCTTC.

This rearrangement joins TRBV6-5 to TRBJ2-5; TRBD1 agrees at 9 bases. The germline V gene encodes CDR1 MNHEY and CDR2 SVGAGI. V lost 7 bases to trimming and J lost 8 bases; unmatched junction nucleotides: 11. This CDR3 contains 14 residues. CDR3 sequence reads: CASNPWDRVETQYF. CDR3 sequence (DNA): TGTGCCAGCAACCCGTGGGACAGGGTTGAAACCCAGTACTTC.

The chain has TRBV5-1 and TRBJ1-1, with D unresolved. Germline lookup yields CDR1 SGHRS and CDR2 YFSETQ. V lost 3 bases and J lost 2, with 8 bases in between. The CDR3 sequence is 13 residues long. The CDR3 DNA sequence: TGCGCCAGCAGCTCTACCGCTAACACTGAAGCTTTCTTT. Translation: CASSSTANTEAFF.

This clone was recorded a few times. This chain joins TRBV7-9 and TRBJ2-7, with a tentative D call TRBD2 (6 bases). The germline gives CDR1 SEHNR, CDR2 FQNEAQ (reference sequence). The CDR3 runs to 14 residues. V gave up 5 bases and J gave up 1 base, with 12 bases separating them. The CDR3 DNA is TGTGCCAGCAGCCCCAATGCGGGATCCTACGAGCAGTACTTC. This encodes CASSPNAGSYEQYF.

This clone was observed a handful of times. CDR3 sequence: CAWSLPGLAGGRLFF. CDR3 nucleotides: TGTGCCTGGAGTCTCCCGGGACTAGCGGGGGGGCGTTTGTTCTTC. The chain couples TRBV30 to TRBJ2-1; 16 positions agree with TRBD2. CDR1 GTSNPN and CDR2 SVGIG come from the germline V gene (reference sequence). Unmatched junction bases numbered 10, after V lost 2 bases and J lost 15 bases. The CDR3 is 15 amino acids.

This sequence joins TRBV29-1 and TRBJ2-3; no clear D gene. The CDR3 has 11 residues. CDR1 and CDR2 from the germline V gene are SQVTM and ANQGSEA. Trimming removed 4 bases from V and 3 bases from J, with 5 bases in between. The CDR3 reads CSVAVTDTQYF. The CDR3 region has the DNA TGCAGCGTTGCAGTAACAGATACGCAGTATTTT.

The rearrangement joins TRBV28 to TRBJ1-1; no definite D call. There are 11 residues in the CDR3. Trimming removed 6 bases at V and 3 bases at J, with 5 bases between. Germline loops: CDR1 MDHEN, CDR2 SYDVKM. CDR3 amino acids: CASSPHTEAFF. The CDR3 nucleotides read TGTGCCAGCAGCCCTCACACTGAAGCTTTCTTT.

The CDR3 reads CASSPLARDYSLLNTGELFF. In DNA, the CDR3 is TGTGCCAGCAGCCCACTCGCCAGGGACTACAGTCTACTGAACACCGGGGAGCTGTTTTTT. The chain joins TRBV7-3 to TRBJ2-2; 7 nucleotides line up with TRBD2. The V gene's germline CDR1 is SGHTA and CDR2 FQGTGA. After removal of 5 bases from V and 1 base from J, the junction contained 19 bases not matched to a gene. This CDR3 comprises 20 residues.

By sample fraction, this clone is medium-sized. The chain links TRBV6-6 to TRBJ1-2; unclear D gene. The CDR3 covers 14 residues. Germline V gene lookup returns CDR1 MNHNY and CDR2 SVGAGI (reference sequence). Deletions cut 6 bases from V and 4 bases from J, with 15 bases between. CDR3 loop: CASRESAVFYGYTF. Here the CDR3 DNA reads TGTGCCAGCAGAGAAAGTGCGGTTTTCTATGGCTACACCTTC.

The chain links TRBV6-5 to TRBJ1-1, with D perhaps matching TRBD1 (6 bases). Trimming took 5 bases from V and 1 from J, leaving 14 bases between them. CDR3 size: 15 residues. CDR1 is MNHEY and CDR2 is SVGAGI in the germline V gene. The chain's CDR3 is CASSRGQPTNTEAFF. The CDR3 coding sequence is TGTGCCAGCAGTCGAGGACAGCCGACGAACACTGAAGCTTTCTTT.

CDR3 protein: CASSEGQGYSGNTIYF. The CDR3 DNA sequence: TGTGCCAGCAGTGAAGGACAGGGCTACTCTGGAAACACCATATATTTT. V usage is TRBV2 and J usage is TRBJ1-3, with 7 bases matching TRBD1. CDR1 SNHLY and CDR2 FYNNEI come from the germline V gene. The CDR3 is 16 amino acids. With V trimmed by 1 base and J by 0 bases, 3 bases remained unmatched. Full variable domain (rest looked up from reference TRBV2 and TRBJ1-3): EPEVTQTPSHQVTQMGQEVILRCVPISNHLYFYWYRQILGQKVEFLVSFYNNEISEKSEIFDDQFSVERPDGSNFTLKIRSTKLEDSAMYFCASSEGQGYSGNTIYFGEGSWLTVV.

This clone was seen a single time. The V gene is TRBV20-1, the J gene TRBJ2-5; D may be TRBD1 (9 bases). V shed 3 bases and J shed 2 bases, with 28 bases lying between them. The CDR3 loop spans 19 amino acids. Per the germline V gene, CDR1 is DFQATT and CDR2 is SNEGSKA (reference sequence). In DNA, the CDR3 is TGCAGTGCTAGTCCATATCCGGGACAGGGACTAGAGTTTCAAGAGACCCAGTACTTC. Translating gives CSASPYPGQGLEFQETQYF.

J is TRBJ2-1 and V is TRBV7-9; the match to TRBD2 covers 12 bases. With 5 bases clipped from V and 6 bases from J, the junction kept 5 bases outside the gene matches. There are 15 residues in the CDR3. CDR1 is SEHNR, CDR2 FQNEAQ, per germline (reference sequence). In DNA form, the CDR3 reads TGTGCCAGCAGCGGCCTAGCGGGAGGGGCCAATGAGCAGTTCTTC. It translates to CASSGLAGGANEQFF.

This rearrangement joins TRBV11-2 to TRBJ2-7, with TRBD1 matching 7 bases. Germline lookup yields CDR1 SGHAT and CDR2 FQNNGV. The CDR3 runs 17 residues. The J segment lost 0 bases and the V segment lost 2 bases, leaving 10 bases of the junction unmatched. CDR3 protein: CASSLRPGRQGSYEQYF. CDR3 bases: TGTGCCAGCAGCTTACGCCCTGGGAGACAGGGCTCCTACGAGCAGTACTTC.

For the CDR3, the DNA is TGTGCCAGCACCTCGCAGATGGCACCCCTCCACTTT. It codes for CASTSQMAPLHF. This chain connects TRBV28 to TRBJ1-6, with D uncertain. Germline V CDR1 and CDR2: MDHEN, SYDVKM. Trimming left V 7 bases short and J 11 bases short, with 12 bases between. CDR3 length: 12 residues.